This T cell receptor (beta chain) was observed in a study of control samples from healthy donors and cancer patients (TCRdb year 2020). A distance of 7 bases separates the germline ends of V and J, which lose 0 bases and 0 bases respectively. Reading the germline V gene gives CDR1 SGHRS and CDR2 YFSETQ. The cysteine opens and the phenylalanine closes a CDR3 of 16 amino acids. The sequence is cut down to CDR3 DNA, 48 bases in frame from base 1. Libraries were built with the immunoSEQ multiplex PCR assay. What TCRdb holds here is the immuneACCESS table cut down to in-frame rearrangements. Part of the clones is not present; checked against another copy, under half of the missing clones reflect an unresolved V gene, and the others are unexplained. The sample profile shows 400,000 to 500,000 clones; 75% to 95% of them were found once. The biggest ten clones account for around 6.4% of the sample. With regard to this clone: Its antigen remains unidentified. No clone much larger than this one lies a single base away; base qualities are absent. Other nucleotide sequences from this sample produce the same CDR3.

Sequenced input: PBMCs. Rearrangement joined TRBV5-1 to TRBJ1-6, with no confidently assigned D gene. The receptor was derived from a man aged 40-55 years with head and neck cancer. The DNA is TGCGCCAGCAGCTTGGAAGGGAGCTCCTATAATTCACCCCTCCACTTT. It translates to CASSLEGSSYNSPLHF.